This TCR beta chain originates from a study of blood T cell repertoires in COVID-19. Study details: The analysed material was cDNA or gDNA that came from T cells, B-cell-depleted T cells, or PBMCs.

TCRdb's table, derived via immunoSEQ multiplex PCR, lists solely in-frame clones and lacks some. The table has under 250,000 clones, over 75% seen once; the top ten hold roughly 12%. This CDR3 region has 15 residues. V was trimmed by 7 bases and J by 1 base, leaving 16 bases between them. Germline CDR1 reads LNHDA; CDR2 reads SQIVND (reference sequence). The chain joins TRBV19 to TRBJ1-1, with D maybe TRBD1 (6 bases). The TCR comes from a man aged 50-60 years with COVID-19, enrolled during active disease. The sequenced sample consisted of peripheral blood. Here the CDR3 reads CASTLDRSPNTEAFF. The CDR3 bases are TGTGCCAGTACCCTGGACAGATCGCCGAACACTGAAGCTTTCTTT.